Below, 9 T cell receptor beta chains from the same sample are listed, as sequenced in a study of T cell changes during pregnancy in multiple sclerosis. The repertoire was sequenced with immunoSEQ multiplex PCR; TCRdb's copy has only in-frame clones and lacks some. The sample includes more than 10,000 clones, about 90% of them seen just once. This sample comprised CD8+ T cells from peripheral blood mononuclear cells, obtained after pregnancy. The receptors here all came from a female donor in good health, enrolled as a control in a pregnancy study.

The V and J genes are TRBV6-6 and TRBJ2-2; possible D gene TRBD1, 7 bases. Trimming stripped 5 bases from V and 6 bases from J, with 16 bases between. This CDR3 region has 15 residues. Germline V CDR1 and CDR2: MNHNY, SVGAGI (reference sequence). CDR3 sequence reads: CASSPRQGGSGELFF. DNA of the CDR3: TGTGCCAGCAGTCCGAGACAGGGAGGTTCCGGGGAGCTGTTTTTT.

This sequence joins TRBV2 and TRBJ2-7; 7 bases are a match to TRBD2. The CDR3 is 14 amino acids. The trim removed 6 bases at V and 0 bases at J, leaving 5 bases unmatched. The V gene's germline CDR1 is SNHLY and CDR2 FYNNEI. Here the CDR3 reads CASRKRGSSYEQYF. CDR3 in DNA: TGTGCCAGCAGGAAGCGGGGAAGCTCCTACGAGCAGTACTTC.

V usage is TRBV9 and J usage is TRBJ2-3; 7 bases are shared with TRBD1. The CDR3 extends over 15 amino acids. CDR1 SGDLS and CDR2 YYNGEE come from the germline V gene. With V trimmed by 4 bases and J by 1 base, 6 bases remained unmatched. CDR3 DNA: TGTGCCAGCAGCTCTACCGGGACAGGCACAGATACGCAGTATTTT. Encoded protein: CASSSTGTGTDTQYF.

The chain recombines TRBV7-2 with TRBJ2-3; 7 bases line up with TRBD2. Germline trimming cut 4 bases from V and 2 bases from J; bases unmatched to any gene: 9. The germline V gene encodes CDR1 SGHTA and CDR2 FQGNSA. This CDR3 has 16 amino acids. The DNA of the CDR3 is TGTGCCAGCAGCTCCCTCTCTAGCGGCCTCACAGATACGCAGTATTTT. This sequence encodes CASSSLSSGLTDTQYF.

The chain carries TRBV6-1 and TRBJ2-7; 8 nucleotides line up with TRBD1. The germline gives CDR1 MNHNS, CDR2 SASEGT. The junction had 5 bases not matched to a gene; V was cut back by 5 bases and J by 2 bases. This CDR3 comprises 14 residues. CDR3 amino acids: CASSKQGDTYEQYF. CDR3 coding DNA: TGTGCCAGCAGTAAACAGGGGGACACCTACGAGCAGTACTTC.

The CDR3: CASSLFGGNSNQPQHF. The CDR3 DNA sequence: TGTGCCAGCAGCTTATTTGGCGGCAATAGCAATCAGCCCCAGCATTTT. V usage is TRBV7-8 and J usage is TRBJ1-5; D is unresolved. The V and J ends lost 2 bases and 0 bases respectively, with 11 bases between them. Germline V gene lookup returns CDR1 SGHVS and CDR2 FQNEAQ. There are 16 residues in the CDR3. Looking up the rest from reference TRBV7-8 and TRBJ1-5 gives the full variable domain: GAGVSQSPRYKVAKRGQDVALRCDPISGHVSLFWYQQALGQGPEFLTYFQNEAQLDKSGLPSDRFFAERPEGSVSTLKIQRTQQEDSAVYLCASSLFGGNSNQPQHFGDGTRLSIL.

This clone has just one count. This chain joins TRBV6-4 and TRBJ2-3; TRBD1 matches at 7 bases. The CDR3 loop spans 14 amino acids. The germline V gene has CDR1 MRHNA and CDR2 SNTAGT. V lost 3 bases and J lost 1; bases outside the gene matches: 1. The CDR3 loop is CASSETGGTDTQYF. The CDR3, as DNA: TGTGCCAGCAGTGAAACAGGGGGCACAGATACGCAGTATTTT.

V and J are TRBV6-7 and TRBJ1-6; possibly TRBD1 for D (5 bases). TRBV6-7 is annotated as an ORF whose role is uncertain. The CDR3 has 12 amino acids. V gave up 7 bases and J gave up 8 bases, with 9 bases separating them. CDR3 amino acids: CASNLQDSPLHF. CDR3 coding DNA: TGTGCCAGCAATTTACAGGATTCACCCCTCCACTTT.

The chain joins TRBV27 to TRBJ2-1; 8 bases are a match to TRBD2. Germline CDR1 reads MNHEY; CDR2 reads SMNVEV (reference sequence). There are 14 residues in the CDR3. The trim removed 5 bases at V and 5 bases at J, leaving 5 bases unmatched. The CDR3 sequence: CASSILAVDNEQFF. CDR3 DNA: TGTGCCAGCAGTATACTAGCGGTAGACAATGAGCAGTTCTTC.